The clone carrying this T cell receptor beta chain was found once. This sample is part of a study of shared clonotypes between healthy human individuals. Assay: immunoSEQ multiplex PCR; the TCRdb copy retains only in-frame clones and omits some. The repertoire includes hundreds of thousands of clones, roughly four fifths of them detected once, and about an eighth sits in the top ten. Trimming shortened V by 1 base and J by 10 bases, and 12 bases separated the two germline ends. The CDR3 has 13 amino acids. The germline gives CDR1 SGHTA, CDR2 FQGNSA. J is TRBJ2-3 and V is TRBV7-2, with D hard to call. This receptor was obtained from a woman between 40 and 50 years old in good health. Some clones in this sample may be carry-over from other donors' samples. Input material: PBMCs. CDR3 coding DNA: TGTGCCAGCAGCTTAGTCGGCTGGACGGCGCAGTATTTT. It is translated as CASSLVGWTAQYF.